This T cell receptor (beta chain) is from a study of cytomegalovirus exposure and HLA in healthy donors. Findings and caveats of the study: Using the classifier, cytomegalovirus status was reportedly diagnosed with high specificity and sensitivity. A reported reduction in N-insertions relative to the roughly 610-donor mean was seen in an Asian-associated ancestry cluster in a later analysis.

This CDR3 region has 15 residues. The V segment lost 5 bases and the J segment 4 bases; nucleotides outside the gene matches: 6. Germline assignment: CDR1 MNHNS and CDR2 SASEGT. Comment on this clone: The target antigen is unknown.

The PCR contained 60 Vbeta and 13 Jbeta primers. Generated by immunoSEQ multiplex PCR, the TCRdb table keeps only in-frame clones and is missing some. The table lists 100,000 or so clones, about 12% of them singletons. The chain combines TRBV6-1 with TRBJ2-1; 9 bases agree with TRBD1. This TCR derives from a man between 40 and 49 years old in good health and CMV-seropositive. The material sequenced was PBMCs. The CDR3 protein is CASSKDRGDYNEQFF. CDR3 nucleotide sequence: TGTGCCAGCAGTAAAGACAGGGGGGATTACAATGAGCAGTTCTTC.